These 8 T cell receptor beta chains were sequenced from one sample in a study of Graves' ophthalmopathy and Graves' hyperthyroidism. For repertoire sequencing, the TCR beta CDR3 regions were amplified from RNA transcripts. HTBI primers primed a first-round RT-PCR, and a second-round multiplex PCR followed. TCRdb re-derived calls from the multiplex PCR reads in MiXCR, one entry per CDR3 protein. The sample shows approximately 540,000 distinct CDR3 sequences, approximately 35% of them seen only once. Sequenced input: peripheral blood or thyroid tissue (not recorded which). The receptors here all came from an adult man with Graves' hyperthyroidism.

V is TRBV7-8 and J is TRBJ1-6; 7 bases line up with TRBD1. V was clipped by 0 bases and J by 8 bases; unmatched bases: 10. CDR3 length equals 17 residues. Germline V lookup: CDR1 SGHVS, CDR2 FQNEAQ. CDR3 DNA sequence: TGTGCCAGCAGCTTAGCCCACCGGGACAGTAAGGATTCACCCCTCCACTTT. Translating gives CASSLAHRDSKDSPLHF.

About this clonotype itself: One end of the junction varies from germline; a read error may be responsible. The chain employs TRBV7-3 and TRBJ2-7; no reliable D call. Germline CDR1 reads SGHTA; CDR2 reads FQGTGA. The CDR3 runs 14 residues. The chain's CDR3 is CASSLVSLPYEQCF. The CDR3, as DNA: TGTGCCAGCAGCTTAGTATCTTTACCCTACGAGCAGTGCTTC.

The genes are TRBV4-1 and TRBJ1-5; the D gene is possibly TRBD1 (5 bases). Germline CDR1 is MGHRA and CDR2 is YSYEKL. This CDR3 region has 14 residues. The germline V and J ends were trimmed by 1 base and 6 bases, with 10 bases remaining between them. The CDR3 DNA reads TGCGCCAGCAGCCAAGTTACGGGGGGTCAGCCCCAGCATTTT. Translating gives CASSQVTGGQPQHF.

The V call is TRBV20-1, the J call TRBJ2-5; perhaps D is TRBD1 or TRBD2 (5 bases each). Between the trimmed V and J ends, which lost 0 bases and 9 bases, there was a span of 20 bases. Per the germline V gene, CDR1 is DFQATT and CDR2 is SNEGSKA (reference sequence). This CDR3 region has 15 residues. The CDR3 protein is CSARDSGTSGKPQYF. The CDR3 DNA reads as TGCAGTGCTAGAGATTCAGGGACGAGCGGTAAGCCCCAGTACTTC.

This clonotype has ten or more counts. The genes are TRBV29-1 and TRBJ2-7; 10 bases map to TRBD1. V was pared by 7 bases and J by 5 bases, with 5 bases of the junction left unmatched. CDR3 length equals 12 residues. CDR1 is SQVTM and CDR2 is ANQGSEA in the germline V gene. The CDR3 nucleotides read TGCAGCGGGGGGACAGGGGACAACGAGCAGTACTTC. Residues: CSGGTGDNEQYF.

This clonotype showed up many times. V is TRBV5-8 and J is TRBJ2-7; possible D gene TRBD1, 6 bases. CDR1 and CDR2 from the germline V gene are SGHTS and YDEGEE. V lost 5 bases to trimming and J lost 6 bases, with 18 bases between them. The CDR3 is 14 residues long. The CDR3 loop is CASSLITGRSEQYF. The CDR3 DNA sequence: TGTGCCAGCAGTTTAATAACAGGGCGGTCCGAGCAGTACTTC.

Points on this clonotype: A far larger clone is one base from this, pointing to a likely read error. The chain recombines TRBV2 with TRBJ2-7, with 9 bases matching TRBD1. This CDR3 spans 13 amino acids. The germline gives CDR1 SNHLY, CDR2 FYNNEI. V lost 6 bases, J lost 3 bases, and 3 bases stayed unmatched. CDR3 DNA sequence: TGTGCCAGCAGACCGACAGGGGGCTACGAGCAGTACTTC. This gives the protein CASRPTGGYEQYF.

This clonotype has at least ten counts. The chain is built from TRBV24-1 and TRBJ1-1; no reliable D call. Trimming removed 5 bases at V and 3 bases at J, with 9 bases between. Per the germline V gene, CDR1 is KGHDR and CDR2 is SFDVKD. CDR3 size: 13 residues. The CDR3 protein is CATSAPRDTEAFF. As DNA, the CDR3 is TGTGCCACCAGTGCCCCGCGGGACACTGAAGCTTTCTTT.